The 6 T cell receptor beta chains below come from one sample, sequenced in a study of cytomegalovirus exposure and HLA in healthy donors. PCR primers comprised 60 Vbeta and 13 Jbeta primers. The method was immunoSEQ multiplex PCR; TCRdb's version includes in-frame clones alone and lacks a portion of them. This sample has 95,000 to 100,000 clones, with around three quarters found just once. Specimen: PBMCs. Source of these receptors: a man aged 55 to 70 in good health and CMV-seropositive.

This sequence joins TRBV9 and TRBJ2-2; TRBD1 matches at 7 bases. The CDR3 covers 14 residues. Germline CDR1 SGDLS, CDR2 YYNGEE. The junction had 7 bases not matched to a gene; V was cut back by 4 bases and J by 7 bases. The CDR3: CASSFGQVDGELFF. CDR3 nucleotides: TGTGCCAGCAGCTTCGGACAGGTTGACGGGGAGCTGTTTTTT.

The J gene is TRBJ2-1, the V gene TRBV19; TRBD2 matches 14 bases. The CDR3 loop spans 17 amino acids. V dropped 6 bases and J dropped 7; count of bases not matched to a gene: 11. Germline-derived CDR1 and CDR2 are LNHDA and SQIVND (reference sequence). CDR3 nucleotides: TGTGCCAGTAGAAGAGCGGGACTAGCGGGGGATTCTAATGAGCAGTTCTTC. Translated: CASRRAGLAGDSNEQFF.

The genes are TRBV6-6 and TRBJ2-2, with D possibly TRBD2 on 7 matching bases. Trimming removed 4 bases from V and 0 bases from J, with 12 bases in between. The V gene's germline CDR1 is MNHNY and CDR2 SVGAGI (reference sequence). The CDR3 consists of 16 residues. The CDR3 region has the DNA TGTGCCAGCAGTTCCCAGGGGAGGGCGAACACCGGGGAGCTGTTTTTT. Residues: CASSSQGRANTGELFF.

The chain uses TRBV6-5 and TRBJ2-1; tentatively, D is TRBD1 (5 bases). Germline V lookup: CDR1 MNHEY, CDR2 SVGAGI. This CDR3 spans 14 amino acids. Trimming left V 5 bases short and J 7 bases short, with 15 bases between. CDR3 nucleotides: TGTGCCAGCAGTCCCCCAGGGTTTGGTAATGAGCAGTTCTTC. Its translation is CASSPPGFGNEQFF.

This clone was counted only a few times. V and J are TRBV7-9 and TRBJ1-2, with 7 bases aligning to TRBD1. This CDR3 is 14 amino acids long. From germline, CDR1 is SEHNR and CDR2 FQNEAQ (reference sequence). Losses at the gene ends were 5 bases for V and 2 bases for J; bases not matched to a gene: 5. This CDR3 reads CASSRGTVNYGYTF. The CDR3 DNA is TGTGCCAGCAGCCGCGGGACAGTAAACTATGGCTACACCTTC. Looking up the rest from reference TRBV7-9 and TRBJ1-2 gives the full variable domain: DTGVSQNPRHKITKRGQNVTFRCDPISEHNRLYWYRQTLGQGPEFLTYFQNEAQLEKSRLLSDRFSAERPKGSFSTLEIQRTEQGDSAMYLCASSRGTVNYGYTFGSGTRLTVV.

The chain links TRBV5-8 to TRBJ2-3; 7 bases line up with TRBD1. CDR3 length equals 16 residues. Unmatched junction bases numbered 6, after V lost 0 bases and J lost 2 bases. Germline V lookup: CDR1 SGHTS, CDR2 YDEGEE. The CDR3 sequence: CASSLALQGPTDTQYF. CDR3 coding DNA: TGTGCCAGCAGCTTGGCGTTACAGGGGCCCACAGATACGCAGTATTTT.